This TCR beta chain stems from a study of cytomegalovirus exposure and HLA in healthy donors. A multiplex PCR was run with 60 Vbeta primers and 13 Jbeta primers. Here immunoSEQ multiplex PCR was the method, and the copy in TCRdb shows in-frame clones only, minus some. The repertoire holds 200,000 to 250,000 clones, with around 73% as singletons. Germline CDR1 reads SGHNT; CDR2 reads YYREEE (reference sequence). V shed 4 bases and J 4 bases; nucleotides not matched to a gene: 6. CDR3 length equals 16 residues. Unrecorded immune exposure was likely among donors, who were nominally healthy when sampled. The receptor comes from a male donor in good health and CMV-seronegative. This sequence joins TRBV5-4 and TRBJ2-3; TRBD2 matches at 13 bases. Sequenced sample: PBMCs. CDR3 DNA sequence: TGTGCCAGCAGCGACCGGACTAGCGGGAGTTCAGATACGCAGTATTTT. Protein sequence: CASSDRTSGSSDTQYF.